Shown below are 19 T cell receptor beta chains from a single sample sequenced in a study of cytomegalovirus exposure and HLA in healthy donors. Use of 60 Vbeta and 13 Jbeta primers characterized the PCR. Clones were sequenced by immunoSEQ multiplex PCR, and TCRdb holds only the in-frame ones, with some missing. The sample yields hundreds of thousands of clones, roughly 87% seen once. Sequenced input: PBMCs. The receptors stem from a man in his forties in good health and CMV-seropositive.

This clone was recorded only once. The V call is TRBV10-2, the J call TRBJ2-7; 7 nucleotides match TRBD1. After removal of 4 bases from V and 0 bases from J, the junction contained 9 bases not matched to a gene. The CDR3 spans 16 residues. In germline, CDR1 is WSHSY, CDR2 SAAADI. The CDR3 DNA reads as TGCGCCAGCAGTGCGACAAACAGGGGTAGCTCCTACGAGCAGTACTTC. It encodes CASSATNRGSSYEQYF.

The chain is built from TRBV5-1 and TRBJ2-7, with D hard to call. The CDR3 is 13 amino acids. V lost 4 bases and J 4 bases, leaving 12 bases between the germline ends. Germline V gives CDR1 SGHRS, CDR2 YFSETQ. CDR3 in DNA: TGCGCCAGCAGCCCCGGCCCCAGGTACGAGCAGTACGTC. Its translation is CASSPGPRYEQYV.

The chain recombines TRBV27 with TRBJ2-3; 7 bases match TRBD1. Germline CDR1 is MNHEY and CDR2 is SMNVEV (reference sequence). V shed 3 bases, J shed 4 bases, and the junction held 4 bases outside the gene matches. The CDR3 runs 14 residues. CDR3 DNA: TGTGCCAGCAGTTTGGGGCAGGGGGCAGATACGCAGTATTTT. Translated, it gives CASSLGQGADTQYF.

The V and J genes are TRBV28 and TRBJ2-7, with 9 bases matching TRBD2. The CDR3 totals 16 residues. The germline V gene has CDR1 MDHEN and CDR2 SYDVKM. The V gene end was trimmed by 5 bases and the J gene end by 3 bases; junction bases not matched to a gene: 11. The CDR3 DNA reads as TGTGCCAGCAGTAGGGCGGGAGGGCCTAAAGGCTACGAGCAGTACTTC. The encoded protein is CASSRAGGPKGYEQYF.

CDR3 loop: CASSLEGNSGNTIYF. The CDR3 nucleotides read TGTGCCAGCAGCTTAGAGGGGAACTCTGGAAACACCATATATTTT. The rearrangement uses TRBV7-6 and TRBJ1-3; D possibly corresponds to TRBD1 (5 bases). The CDR3 loop spans 15 amino acids. Per the germline V gene, CDR1 is SGHVS and CDR2 is FNYEAQ. Between the trimmed V and J ends, which lost 1 base and 0 bases, there was a span of 7 bases. Variable domain in full (rest from reference TRBV7-6 and TRBJ1-3): GAGVSQSPRYKVTKRGQDVALRCDPISGHVSLYWYRQALGQGPEFLTYFNYEAQQDKSGLPNDRFSAERPEGSISTLTIQRTEQRDSAMYRCASSLEGNSGNTIYFGEGSWLTVV.

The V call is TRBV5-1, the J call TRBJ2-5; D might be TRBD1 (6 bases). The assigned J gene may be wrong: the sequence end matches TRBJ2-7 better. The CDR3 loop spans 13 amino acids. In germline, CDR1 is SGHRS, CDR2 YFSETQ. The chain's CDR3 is CASSLNRAHEQYF. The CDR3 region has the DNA TGCGCCAGCAGCTTAAACAGGGCCCACGAGCAGTACTTC.

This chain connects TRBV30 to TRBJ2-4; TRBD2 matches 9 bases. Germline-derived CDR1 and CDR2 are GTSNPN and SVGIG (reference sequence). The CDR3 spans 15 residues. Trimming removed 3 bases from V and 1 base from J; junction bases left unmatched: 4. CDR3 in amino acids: CAWSPTSGAKNIQYF. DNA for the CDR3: TGTGCCTGGAGCCCGACTAGCGGCGCCAAAAACATTCAGTACTTC.

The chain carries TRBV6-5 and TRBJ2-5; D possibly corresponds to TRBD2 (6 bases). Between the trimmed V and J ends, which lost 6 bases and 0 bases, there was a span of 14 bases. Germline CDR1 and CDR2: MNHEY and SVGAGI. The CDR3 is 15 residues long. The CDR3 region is CASRTGTSYQETQYF. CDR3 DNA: TGTGCCAGCAGAACCGGGACTTCGTACCAAGAGACCCAGTACTTC.

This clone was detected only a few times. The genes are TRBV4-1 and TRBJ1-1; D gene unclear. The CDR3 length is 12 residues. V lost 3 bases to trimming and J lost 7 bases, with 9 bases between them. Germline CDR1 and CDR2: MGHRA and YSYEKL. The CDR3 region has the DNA TGCGCCAGCAGCCAGCGGAATGGTGAAGCTTTCTTT. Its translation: CASSQRNGEAFF.

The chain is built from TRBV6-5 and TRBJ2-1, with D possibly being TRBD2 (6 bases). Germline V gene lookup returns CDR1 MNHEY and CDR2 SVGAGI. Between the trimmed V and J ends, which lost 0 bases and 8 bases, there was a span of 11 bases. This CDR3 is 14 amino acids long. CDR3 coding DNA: TGTGCCAGCAGTTACTCGGGGGGAATCGATGAGCAGTTCTTC. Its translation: CASSYSGGIDEQFF.

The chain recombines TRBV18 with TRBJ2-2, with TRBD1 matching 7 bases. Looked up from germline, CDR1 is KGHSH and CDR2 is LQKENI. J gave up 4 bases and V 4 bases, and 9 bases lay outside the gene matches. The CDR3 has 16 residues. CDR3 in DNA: TGTGCCAGCTCACTCGACAGGGCGGGCCGCACCGGGGAGCTGTTTTTT. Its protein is CASSLDRAGRTGELFF.

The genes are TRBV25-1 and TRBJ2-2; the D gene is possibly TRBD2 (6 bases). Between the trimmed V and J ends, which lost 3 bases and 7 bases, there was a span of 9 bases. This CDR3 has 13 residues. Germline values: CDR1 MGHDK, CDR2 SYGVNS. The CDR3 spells CASSDRLDGELFF. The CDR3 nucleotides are TGTGCCAGCAGTGATCGACTAGACGGGGAGCTGTTTTTT. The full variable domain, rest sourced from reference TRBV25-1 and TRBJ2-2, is EADIYQTPRYLVIGTGKKITLECSQTMGHDKMYWYQQDPGMELHLIHYSYGVNSTEKGDLSSESTVSRIRTEHFPLTLESARPSHTSQYLCASSDRLDGELFFGEGSRLTVL.

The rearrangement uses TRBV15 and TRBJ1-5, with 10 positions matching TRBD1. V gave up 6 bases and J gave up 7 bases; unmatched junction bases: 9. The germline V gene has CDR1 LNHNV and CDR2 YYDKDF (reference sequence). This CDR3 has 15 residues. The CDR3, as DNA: TGTGCCACCAGTCGACAGACAGGGGGCTGGCAGCCCCAGCATTTT. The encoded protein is CATSRQTGGWQPQHF.

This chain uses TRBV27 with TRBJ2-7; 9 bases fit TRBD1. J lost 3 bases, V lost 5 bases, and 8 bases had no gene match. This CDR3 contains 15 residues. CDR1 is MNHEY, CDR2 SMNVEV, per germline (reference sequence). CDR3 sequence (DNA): TGTGCCAGCAGTCCCTTAGGGACAGGGCTCTACGAGCAGTACGTC. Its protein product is CASSPLGTGLYEQYV.

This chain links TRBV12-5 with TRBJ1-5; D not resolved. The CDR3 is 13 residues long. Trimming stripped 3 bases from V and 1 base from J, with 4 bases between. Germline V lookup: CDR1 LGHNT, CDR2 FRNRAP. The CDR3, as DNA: TGTGCTAGTGGTTTTGGCAGCAATCAGCCCCAGCATTTT. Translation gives CASGFGSNQPQHF.

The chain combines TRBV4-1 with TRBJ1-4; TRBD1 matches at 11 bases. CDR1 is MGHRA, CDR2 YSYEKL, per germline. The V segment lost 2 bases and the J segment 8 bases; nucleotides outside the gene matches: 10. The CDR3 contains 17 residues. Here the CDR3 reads CASSQQDRGREGEKLFF. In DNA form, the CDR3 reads TGCGCCAGCAGCCAACAGGACAGGGGGCGAGAAGGGGAAAAACTGTTTTTT.

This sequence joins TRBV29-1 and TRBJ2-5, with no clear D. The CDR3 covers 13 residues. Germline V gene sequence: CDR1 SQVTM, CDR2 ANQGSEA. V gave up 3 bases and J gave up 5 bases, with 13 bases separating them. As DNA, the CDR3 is TGCAGCGTTGACAATGGGCTTCTGGAGACCCAGTACTTC. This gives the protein CSVDNGLLETQYF.

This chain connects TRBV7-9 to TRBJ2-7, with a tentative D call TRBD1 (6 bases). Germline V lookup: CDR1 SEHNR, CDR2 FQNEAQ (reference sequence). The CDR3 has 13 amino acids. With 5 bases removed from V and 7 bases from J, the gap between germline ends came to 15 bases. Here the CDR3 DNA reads TGTGCCAGCAGCCAAACAGGGTGGCAGGAGCAGTACGTC. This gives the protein CASSQTGWQEQYV.

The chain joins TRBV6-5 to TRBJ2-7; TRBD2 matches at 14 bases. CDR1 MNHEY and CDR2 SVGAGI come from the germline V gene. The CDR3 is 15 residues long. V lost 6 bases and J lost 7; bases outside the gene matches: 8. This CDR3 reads CASSRLAGGPGEQYV. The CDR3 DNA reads TGTGCCAGCAGCCGACTAGCGGGAGGGCCAGGGGAGCAGTACGTC.